This entry is about one T cell receptor (beta chain). What it binds is not known. This sample stems from a study of shared clonotypes between healthy human individuals. Whole-study results and caveats: Clonotypes shared by all four donors outscored non-shared clonotypes in generation probability. Between a few donors, naive CD4 clonotypes were shared at a level of about 5%.

Terminally differentiated effector memory CD45RA+ cells were excluded from the naive CD8 cells, which were CD45RO-negative and positively selected for CCR7. Only in-frame clones appear in the TCRdb table, and some are missing; sequencing was by immunoSEQ multiplex PCR. The sample yields approximately 1.9 million clones, roughly 95% seen once. From germline, CDR1 is LNHDA and CDR2 SQIVND (reference sequence). CDR3 length: 13 residues. Trimming removed 6 bases from V and 6 bases from J; junction bases left unmatched: 7. The receptor comes from a man aged 18 to 29 in good health. Some clones in this sample may be carry-over from other donors' samples. The specimen sequenced was naive CD8+ T cells from PBMCs. The V gene is TRBV19, the J gene TRBJ2-7, with 8 positions matching TRBD2. The CDR3 protein is CASSQAGDVEQYF. CDR3 DNA: TGTGCCAGTAGCCAAGCGGGAGACGTCGAGCAGTACTTC. The complete variable domain, with remaining parts taken from reference TRBV19 and TRBJ2-7, reads DGGITQSPKYLFRKEGQNVTLSCEQNLNHDAMYWYRQDPGQGLRLIYYSQIVNDFQKGDIAEGYSVSREKKESFPLTVTSAQKNPTAFYLCASSQAGDVEQYFGPGTRLTVT.